Listed here are 11 T cell receptor beta chains from one sample, sequenced in a study of T cell responses to AZD1222 COVID-19 vaccine. Sequenced by immunoSEQ multiplex PCR; TCRdb stores in-frame clones only, minus some. The sample yields roughly 130,000 clones, approximately 88% seen once. The specimen was peripheral blood, collected on day 0 of MenACWY control vaccination. The receptor set was obtained from an adult in good health.

The chain combines TRBV3-1 (or the pseudogene TRBV3-2) with TRBJ2-1; 8 bases map to TRBD1. Unmatched junction bases numbered 5, after V lost 1 base and J lost 6 bases. The CDR3 extends over 15 amino acids. CDR1 is LGHDT, CDR2 YNNKEL, per germline (reference sequence). The CDR3 region is CASSQGQGRSNEQFF. The CDR3 coding sequence is TGTGCCAGCAGCCAAGGACAGGGGAGGTCCAATGAGCAGTTCTTC.

This clone was counted a few times. The same CDR3 is also encoded by other DNA sequences in this sample. The V call is TRBV29-1, the J call TRBJ1-2; 7 positions agree with TRBD1. Trimming took 2 bases from V and 4 from J; bases not matched to a gene: 7. Germline V lookup: CDR1 SQVTM, CDR2 ANQGSEA. This CDR3 contains 14 residues. The CDR3: CSVEQQGYTYGYTF. CDR3 in DNA: TGCAGCGTTGAACAACAGGGGTACACCTATGGCTACACCTTC.

The rearrangement uses TRBV9 and TRBJ2-3; TRBD1 is a possible D gene (6 bases). The CDR3 contains 15 residues. CDR1 and CDR2 from the germline V gene are SGDLS and YYNGEE. V lost 4 bases and J 3 bases, leaving 15 bases between the germline ends. The CDR3 here is CASSRAGGDTDTQYF. DNA for the CDR3: TGTGCCAGCAGCCGGGCTGGGGGCGATACAGATACGCAGTATTTT. Supplemented by reference TRBV9 and TRBJ2-3, the full variable domain reads DSGVTQTPKHLITATGQRVTLRCSPRSGDLSVYWYQQSLDQGLQFLIQYYNGEERAKGNILERFSAQQFPDLHSELNLSSLELGDSALYFCASSRAGGDTDTQYFGPGTRLTVL.

CDR3 protein: CASSISRGSYEQYF. As DNA, the CDR3 is TGCGCCAGCAGCATATCCCGGGGCTCCTACGAGCAGTACTTC. The genes are TRBV5-1 and TRBJ2-7, with TRBD2 as a possible D gene (5 bases). From germline, CDR1 is SGHRS and CDR2 YFSETQ. CDR3 size: 14 residues. Trimming took 4 bases from V and 0 from J, leaving 11 bases between them.

The gene calls are TRBV5-4 and TRBJ2-7; perhaps TRBD2 as D (6 bases). V dropped 2 bases and J dropped 2 bases, with 14 bases sitting between them. There are 15 residues in the CDR3. CDR1 and CDR2 from the germline V gene are SGHNT and YYREEE (reference sequence). Written as DNA, the CDR3 is TGTGCCAGCAGCTTTGTAGACGGGAGTCCCTACGAGCAGTACTTC. This encodes CASSFVDGSPYEQYF.

CDR3 DNA: TGTGCCAGTAGGTCGCGAAATGCAGCAGCTGGAAACACCATATATTTT. Translation gives CASRSRNAAAGNTIYF. The chain combines TRBV19 with TRBJ1-3; D is uncertain. CDR1 LNHDA and CDR2 SQIVND come from the germline V gene (reference sequence). This CDR3 is built from 16 residues. Trimming cost V 6 bases and J 2 bases, with 17 bases left between them.

The chain joins TRBV19 to TRBJ1-6, with no clear D. Deletions cut 7 bases from V and 0 bases from J, with 10 bases between. CDR3 size: 15 residues. Germline CDR1 is LNHDA and CDR2 is SQIVND (reference sequence). The chain's CDR3 is CASTDKSSYNSPLHF. CDR3 DNA: TGTGCCAGTACTGACAAGAGCTCCTATAATTCACCCCTCCACTTT.

The chain links TRBV7-2 to TRBJ2-7; 7 nucleotides align to TRBD2. The germline V gene encodes CDR1 SGHTA and CDR2 FQGNSA. This CDR3 has 15 residues. With V trimmed by 0 bases and J by 5 bases, 7 bases remained unmatched. CDR3 protein: CASSLAGRAGNEQYF. The DNA for the CDR3 is TGTGCCAGCAGCTTAGCGGGGAGGGCCGGAAACGAGCAGTACTTC.

Here the CDR3 reads CASSSPGQGNYGYTF. The CDR3, as DNA: TGTGCCAGCAGTTCCCCCGGACAGGGAAACTATGGCTACACCTTC. This chain links TRBV6-5 with TRBJ1-2; 8 bases line up with TRBD1. The junction had 6 bases not matched to a gene; V was cut back by 4 bases and J by 2 bases. Germline assignment: CDR1 MNHEY and CDR2 SVGAGI. The CDR3 contains 15 residues.

In the case of this clone: Relative to the germline gene, one junction end is altered; a read error may explain this. The V and J genes are TRBV13 and TRBJ2-7; TRBD1 agrees at 9 bases. Germline values: CDR1 PRHDT, CDR2 FYEKMQ (reference sequence). The length of the CDR3 is 12 residues. CDR3 DNA sequence: TGTGCCAGCAGCGAAGGCTACGGGACAGGGAACTTC. Amino acid sequence: CASSEGYGTGNF.

The chain recombines TRBV19 with TRBJ1-1; TRBD1 is a possible D gene (6 bases). Germline CDR1 reads LNHDA; CDR2 reads SQIVND (reference sequence). The CDR3 runs 14 residues. Trimming cost V 6 bases and J 4 bases, with 15 bases left between them. The CDR3 region has the DNA TGTGCCAGTAGCCTACCCACGGGGGCCACTGAAGCTTTCTTT. This gives the protein CASSLPTGATEAFF.